The TCR beta chain described here comes from a study of cytomegalovirus exposure and HLA in healthy donors. Primers included in the PCR were 60 Vbeta and 13 Jbeta primers. Profiling relied on immunoSEQ multiplex PCR, and the TCRdb table lists in-frame clones only, not all of them. This repertoire shows around 150,000 clones, 70% to 90% found once; its top ten account for 1.5%. This CDR3 is 16 amino acids long. CDR1 SGDLS and CDR2 YYNGEE come from the germline V gene. V lost 2 bases and J lost 2; bases outside the gene matches: 4. Among the donors, all were healthy bone marrow donors. Overall study results and limits: Among the sequence variants, a highly shared cluster was likely an artifact of sequencing. Compared with the roughly 700-donor mean, an Asian-associated ancestry cluster reportedly had fewer N-insertions, according to a later analysis.

This clone occurred once. Its antigen is currently unknown. The sample consisted of PBMCs. The sequence was obtained from a man aged 35-49 years in good health and CMV-seronegative. The chain uses TRBV9 and TRBJ2-1, with 10 bases that match TRBD2. The CDR3, as DNA: TGTGCCAGCAGCGTGACAGCGGGAGGGCCCTACAATGAGCAGTTCTTC. Protein: CASSVTAGGPYNEQFF. The full variable domain, with the rest looked up from reference TRBV9 and TRBJ2-1, is DSGVTQTPKHLITATGQRVTLRCSPRSGDLSVYWYQQSLDQGLQFLIQYYNGEERAKGNILERFSAQQFPDLHSELNLSSLELGDSALYFCASSVTAGGPYNEQFFGPGTRLTVL.